The present T cell receptor beta chain was sequenced within a study of blood T cells in healthy people across ages. General observations from the study: Fewer expanded clones and more diversity marked long-lived versus aged donors.

Germline trimming cut 2 bases from V and 4 bases from J; bases unmatched to any gene: 5. CDR3 length equals 15 residues. A word on this clonotype: Its antigen is not known.

A sample-barcoded 5' primer and a J-beta primer mix were used in a second PCR of roughly 7 to 11 cycles. A template-switch adaptor with 12 random nucleotides tagged each cDNA molecule. MiXCR, applied by TCRdb to the 5' RACE reads, yields one record per CDR3 protein. The table records under 2,000,000 distinct CDR3 sequences, roughly 49% of them present only once. The chain uses TRBV12-3 or TRBV12-4 and TRBJ1-5; 7 positions agree with TRBD1. Sequenced sample: blood. This sequence originates from a woman aged 35 to 49 in good health. CDR3 bases: TGTGCCAGCAGTTTATTCGGGACAGCTAATCAGCCCCAGCATTTT. Translating gives CASSLFGTANQPQHF.